These 26 T cell receptor beta chains were sequenced from one sample in a study of cytomegalovirus exposure and HLA in healthy donors. Measured with immunoSEQ multiplex PCR; TCRdb has only the in-frame clones, and not every one. The sample shows 120,000 or so clones, 88% of them seen only once. Input material: PBMCs. Receptor source: a man aged 30 to 39 in good health and CMV-seronegative.

V is TRBV5-4 and J is TRBJ2-3, with 10 bases lining up with TRBD2. The CDR3 covers 15 residues. The V gene end was trimmed by 0 bases and the J gene end by 5 bases; junction bases not matched to a gene: 3. Germline CDR1 and CDR2: SGHNT and YYREEE (reference sequence). The CDR3 DNA follows: TGTGCCAGCAGCTTGGAGCTAGCGGGAGTAGATACGCAGTATTTT. Protein product: CASSLELAGVDTQYF.

This clone has just one count. The V gene is TRBV30, the J gene TRBJ1-1; D might be TRBD1 (6 bases). Trimming removed 2 bases at V and 4 bases at J, with 11 bases between. The CDR3 has 13 amino acids. The germline V gene has CDR1 GTSNPN and CDR2 SVGIG (reference sequence). In nucleotides, the CDR3 is TGTGCCTGGAGTCAGGGGTGGTTCACTGAAGCTTTCTTT. Translated: CAWSQGWFTEAFF.

This clone is a singleton in its sample. Other DNA sequences of this sample code for an identical CDR3. The gene calls are TRBV4-1 and TRBJ2-7, with D maybe TRBD1 (6 bases). Germline V CDR1 and CDR2: MGHRA, YSYEKL. Trimming pared 3 bases from V and 0 bases from J, leaving 9 bases between. This CDR3 region has 14 residues. This CDR3 reads CASSHTDSSYEQYF. DNA for the CDR3: TGCGCCAGCAGCCATACGGACAGCTCCTACGAGCAGTACTTC.

The rearrangement links TRBV27 to TRBJ2-1; 11 bases agree with TRBD2. The CDR3 is made up of 13 amino acids. After removal of 6 bases from V and 8 bases from J, the junction contained 3 bases not matched to a gene. CDR1 is MNHEY, CDR2 SMNVEV, per germline (reference sequence). CDR3 sequence: CASRLAGVDEQFF. The CDR3 DNA reads as TGTGCCAGCAGACTAGCGGGAGTGGATGAGCAGTTCTTC.

This chain links TRBV30 with TRBJ2-5; 8 bases are a match to TRBD2. With 2 bases clipped from V and 5 bases from J, the junction kept 7 bases outside the gene matches. The length of the CDR3 is 14 residues. Germline V gene sequence: CDR1 GTSNPN, CDR2 SVGIG (reference sequence). CDR3 nucleotides: TGTGCCTGGAGTCGGCCGGGGGGGGTGGAGACCCAGTACTTC. Protein product: CAWSRPGGVETQYF.

CDR3 nucleotides: TGTGCTACCTCTATTCCGGGACTAGAATCCTACGAGCAGTACTTC. Translated, it gives CATSIPGLESYEQYF. V and J are TRBV27 and TRBJ2-7; 8 positions agree with TRBD2. In germline, CDR1 is MNHEY, CDR2 SMNVEV (reference sequence). The CDR3 runs 15 residues.

The chain is built from TRBV13 and TRBJ1-6, with D perhaps TRBD1 (5 bases). The ends were cut back, 4 bases at V and 8 bases at J, with 15 bases in the middle. CDR1 and CDR2 from the germline V gene are PRHDT and FYEKMQ (reference sequence). CDR3 length equals 15 residues. The CDR3 sequence is CASSSEGAGYSPLHF. Here the CDR3 DNA reads TGTGCCAGCAGCTCAGAAGGGGCAGGATATTCACCCCTCCACTTT.

The chain links TRBV12-5 to TRBJ1-1, with a tentative D call TRBD1 (5 bases). This CDR3 spans 14 amino acids. V was cut by 5 bases and J by 7 bases, with 17 bases left in between. Germline CDR1 reads LGHNT; CDR2 reads FRNRAP. CDR3 DNA sequence: TGTGCTAGTGGTCCCCCAGTCGACAGCCATGAAGCTTTCTTT. Amino acids: CASGPPVDSHEAFF.

A few counts support this clone. The V gene is TRBV4-2, the J gene TRBJ1-2; D possibly corresponds to TRBD1 (5 bases). Germline CDR1 is LGHNA and CDR2 is YNFKEQ. There are 12 residues in the CDR3. The V and J ends lost 2 bases and 8 bases respectively, with 9 bases between them. The CDR3, as DNA: TGTGCCAGCAGCCAACCCGGGGGGGGCTACACCTTC. Its protein is CASSQPGGGYTF.

This chain joins TRBV5-1 and TRBJ2-2; D perhaps matches TRBD2 (5 bases). The CDR3 consists of 15 residues. V lost 6 bases to trimming and J lost 4 bases, with 16 bases between them. Germline-derived CDR1 and CDR2 are SGHRS and YFSETQ. The CDR3 DNA sequence: TGCGCCAGCACCCCGCGGGTAGGGAGCACCGGGGAGCTGTTTTTT. As protein: CASTPRVGSTGELFF.

J is TRBJ2-1 and V is TRBV4-1; 10 nucleotides match TRBD2. With 4 bases clipped from V and 4 bases from J, the junction kept 10 bases outside the gene matches. CDR3 length equals 17 residues. Per germline, CDR1 MGHRA and CDR2 YSYEKL. This CDR3 reads CASSPNQVAGGYNEQFF. In DNA, the CDR3 is TGCGCCAGCAGCCCAAATCAGGTAGCGGGAGGATACAATGAGCAGTTCTTC.

J is TRBJ1-3 and V is TRBV18, with unresolved D. The CDR3 extends over 15 amino acids. Germline CDR1 reads KGHSH; CDR2 reads LQKENI. V lost 3 bases and J lost 2, with 11 bases in between. CDR3 nucleotide sequence: TGTGCCAGCTCACCTATAGTGACTACTGGAAACACCATATATTTT. It is translated as CASSPIVTTGNTIYF. Complete variable domain (other parts from reference TRBV18 and TRBJ1-3): NAGVMQNPRHLVRRRGQEARLRCSPMKGHSHVYWYRQLPEEGLKFMVYLQKENIIDESGMPKERFSAEFPKEGPSILRIQQVVRGDSAAYFCASSPIVTTGNTIYFGEGSWLTVV.

This chain connects TRBV30 to TRBJ2-2; D might be TRBD2 (5 bases). Deletions cut 8 bases from V and 3 bases from J, with 13 bases between. Germline assignment: CDR1 GTSNPN and CDR2 SVGIG (reference sequence). CDR3 size: 13 residues. Written as DNA, the CDR3 is TGTGCCGGACCGGGATCGTACACCGGGGAGCTGTTTTTT. It translates to CAGPGSYTGELFF.

In its sample, this clone was seen once. V usage is TRBV2 and J usage is TRBJ1-4; D may be TRBD1 (6 bases). CDR1 and CDR2 from the germline V gene are SNHLY and FYNNEI. The CDR3 totals 15 residues. The V end lost 7 bases, the J end lost 0 bases, and 12 bases lay between the germline ends. The CDR3 region is CASIGGGATNEKLFF. The CDR3 region has the DNA TGTGCCAGCATCGGAGGGGGGGCAACTAATGAAAAACTGTTTTTT.

The chain links TRBV11-2 to TRBJ2-7, with a possible D match to TRBD1 (5 bases). Germline lookup yields CDR1 SGHAT and CDR2 FQNNGV. V lost 3 bases and J 6 bases, leaving 9 bases between the germline ends. The length of the CDR3 is 12 residues. The CDR3 DNA sequence: TGTGCCAGCAGCTTCGGACACGCCGAGCAGTACTTC. Translated: CASSFGHAEQYF. Looking up the rest from reference TRBV11-2 and TRBJ2-7 gives the full variable domain: EAGVAQSPRYKIIEKRQSVAFWCNPISGHATLYWYQQILGQGPKLLIQFQNNGVVDDSQLPKDRFSAERLKGVDSTLKIQPAKLEDSAVYLCASSFGHAEQYFGPGTRLTVT.

The chain joins TRBV10-1 to TRBJ2-7; 16 nucleotides line up with TRBD2. The CDR3 spans 15 residues. V was clipped by 6 bases and J by 6 bases; unmatched bases: 5. CDR1 is WNHNN and CDR2 is SYGVQD in the germline V gene (reference sequence). CDR3 nucleotide sequence: TGCGCCAGCAGCCCGGGACTAGCGGGAGGGCGCGAGCAGTACTTC. The encoded protein is CASSPGLAGGREQYF.

V is TRBV6-1 and J is TRBJ1-1; D remains unclear. The CDR3 loop spans 14 amino acids. Germline assignment: CDR1 MNHNS and CDR2 SASEGT. V was shortened by 6 bases and J by 1 base, with 12 bases between the two germline ends. The chain's CDR3 is CASSPNPRNTEAFF. The CDR3 DNA reads TGTGCCAGCAGCCCAAACCCTAGGAACACTGAAGCTTTCTTT.

The J gene is TRBJ2-6, the V gene TRBV6-1; D is uncertain. Germline V lookup: CDR1 MNHNS, CDR2 SASEGT. Trimming stripped 5 bases from V and 0 bases from J, with 8 bases between. The CDR3 is 15 residues long. The CDR3 region has the DNA TGTGCCAGCAGTACTACAATCTCTGGGGCCAACGTCCTGACTTTC. Translating gives CASSTTISGANVLTF.

V is TRBV30 and J is TRBJ1-5; perhaps TRBD1 as D (6 bases). The CDR3 loop spans 14 amino acids. Looked up from germline, CDR1 is GTSNPN and CDR2 is SVGIG (reference sequence). Between the trimmed V and J ends, which lost 5 bases and 7 bases, there was a span of 18 bases. DNA for the CDR3: TGTGCCTGGGGGGGCGGCAGGGCCGAACAGCCCCAGCATTTT. Its translation: CAWGGGRAEQPQHF.

The chain combines TRBV27 with TRBJ2-2; the D gene is possibly TRBD1 (5 bases). Germline V gives CDR1 MNHEY, CDR2 SMNVEV (reference sequence). V was trimmed by 7 bases and J by 7 bases, leaving 13 bases between them. This CDR3 contains 13 residues. The CDR3 DNA reads as TGTGCCAGCACAGGGATAATAGGCGGGGAGCTGTTTTTT. It translates to CASTGIIGGELFF.

The V gene is TRBV5-1, the J gene TRBJ2-1; TRBD1 aligns across 8 bases. J lost 0 bases, V lost 0 bases, and 5 bases had no gene match. The CDR3 spans 17 residues. Per the germline V gene, CDR1 is SGHRS and CDR2 is YFSETQ. The CDR3 reads CASSLVRTGFSYNEQFF. The CDR3 bases are TGCGCCAGCAGCTTGGTCCGGACAGGGTTCTCCTACAATGAGCAGTTCTTC.

This chain joins TRBV5-1 and TRBJ1-2; maybe TRBD1 (5 bases). Germline CDR1 and CDR2: SGHRS and YFSETQ. The CDR3 consists of 12 residues. Trimming took off 0 bases at V and 14 bases at J, with 14 bases between the two ends. The chain's CDR3 is CASSLDGGLWTF. Written as DNA, the CDR3 is TGCGCCAGCAGCTTGGACGGGGGACTTTGGACCTTC.

This chain uses TRBV5-4 with TRBJ2-3; maybe TRBD1 (6 bases). Germline CDR1 reads SGHNT; CDR2 reads YYREEE (reference sequence). Deletions cut 4 bases from V and 2 bases from J, with 11 bases between. The CDR3 runs 14 residues. CDR3: CASSVRDITDTQYF. The DNA for the CDR3 is TGTGCCAGCAGCGTACGGGACATCACAGATACGCAGTATTTT.

This clone appeared a single time. The J gene is TRBJ2-3, the V gene TRBV11-2; 9 positions match TRBD1. The CDR3 contains 15 residues. After removal of 4 bases from V and 4 bases from J, the junction contained 6 bases not matched to a gene. Germline V gene data show CDR1 as SGHAT and CDR2 as FQNNGV. The DNA of the CDR3 is TGTGCCAGCAGCTCCGGGACAGGGCTGCCAGATACGCAGTATTTT. It codes for CASSSGTGLPDTQYF.

In its sample, this clone was seen once. The chain combines TRBV4-1 with TRBJ2-5, with TRBD2 identical over 8 bases. The CDR3 runs to 16 residues. The germline CDR1 and CDR2 sequences are MGHRA and YSYEKL. J gave up 1 base and V 4 bases, and 8 bases lay outside the gene matches. This CDR3 reads CASSPGWLAGQETQYF. The CDR3 DNA reads as TGCGCCAGCAGCCCCGGTTGGCTAGCGGGCCAAGAGACCCAGTACTTC.

The V call is TRBV9, the J call TRBJ2-2; 7 nucleotides align to TRBD1. The trim removed 1 base at V and 4 bases at J, leaving 7 bases unmatched. Germline CDR1 reads SGDLS; CDR2 reads YYNGEE. The CDR3 is made up of 16 amino acids. The CDR3: CASSVRGQGTTGELFF. CDR3 in DNA: TGTGCCAGCAGCGTAAGGGGGCAGGGGACCACCGGGGAGCTGTTTTTT. The full variable domain, rest sourced from reference TRBV9 and TRBJ2-2, is DSGVTQTPKHLITATGQRVTLRCSPRSGDLSVYWYQQSLDQGLQFLIQYYNGEERAKGNILERFSAQQFPDLHSELNLSSLELGDSALYFCASSVRGQGTTGELFFGEGSRLTVL.